The TCR beta chain described here comes from a study of breast tumors, draining lymph nodes, adjacent tissues. The CDR3 totals 15 residues. The germline V gene has CDR1 SGHDT and CDR2 YYEEEE. After removal of 4 bases from V and 0 bases from J, the junction contained 7 bases not matched to a gene. Study findings and constraints: The lymph node origin of tumor T cells was framed as consistent with a hypothesis, not demonstrated. Luminal-like breast cancer showed significantly greater tumor-nontumor repertoire similarity than basal-like breast cancer did. The data were judged consistent with most tumor T cells coming from lymph node and expanding in tumor. Tumor TCR diversity was below lymph nodes but above nontumor tissue.

This clonotype was observed at least ten times. Its antigen remains unidentified. MiXCR, run by TCRdb on the multiplex PCR reads, gives a single entry per CDR3 protein. This sample has tens of thousands of distinct CDR3 sequences, with around 23% found just once. The chain combines TRBV5-6 with TRBJ2-7; TRBD2 agrees at 7 bases. This receptor was obtained from a female donor with breast cancer. Some clones in this sample may be carry-over from other donors' samples. Specimen: breast tumor tissue. The CDR3 DNA follows: TGTGCCAGCAGCGGGGGGGGGACGGCCTCCTACGAGCAGTACTTC. Amino acid sequence: CASSGGGTASYEQYF.